These 29 T cell receptor beta chains were all obtained from the same sample, sequenced in a study of blood T cell repertoires in COVID-19. TCRdb's table, derived via immunoSEQ multiplex PCR, lists solely in-frame clones and lacks some. The profile shows about 87,000 clones, approximately 79% of them singletons. Specimen: peripheral blood. The receptor set was obtained from a woman of 80 years or more with active or convalescent COVID-19.

A single count supports this clone. The chain links TRBV10-3 to TRBJ1-1, with 10 bases identical to TRBD1. This CDR3 is built from 15 residues. Germline trimming cut 11 bases from V and 0 bases from J; bases unmatched to any gene: 9. Germline V gene sequence: CDR1 ENHRY, CDR2 SYGVKD. CDR3 nucleotides: TGTGCCGCCGACAGGGGGCCAACTATGAACACTGAAGCTTTCTTT. Its protein product is CAADRGPTMNTEAFF.

This chain joins TRBV19 and TRBJ2-5; 9 nucleotides line up with TRBD2. This CDR3 comprises 14 residues. V shed 4 bases and J 5 bases; nucleotides not matched to a gene: 5. Germline lookup yields CDR1 LNHDA and CDR2 SQIVND (reference sequence). CDR3 region: CASSSGGAGETQYF. The CDR3 nucleotides are TGTGCCAGTAGTAGCGGGGGGGCTGGTGAGACCCAGTACTTC. Full variable domain (remainder filled in from reference TRBV19 and TRBJ2-5): DGGITQSPKYLFRKEGQNVTLSCEQNLNHDAMYWYRQDPGQGLRLIYYSQIVNDFQKGDIAEGYSVSREKKESFPLTVTSAQKNPTAFYLCASSSGGAGETQYFGPGTRLLVL.

The chain is built from TRBV7-9 and TRBJ1-2, with D unresolved. CDR3 length: 13 amino acids. Germline V lookup: CDR1 SEHNR, CDR2 FQNEAQ (reference sequence). V lost 3 bases, J lost 5 bases, and 10 bases lay in between. The DNA of the CDR3 is TGTGCCAGCAGCTTTGCGGGAGCGTATGGCTACACCTTC. Amino acid sequence: CASSFAGAYGYTF. The complete variable domain, with remaining parts taken from reference TRBV7-9 and TRBJ1-2, reads DTGVSQNPRHKITKRGQNVTFRCDPISEHNRLYWYRQTLGQGPEFLTYFQNEAQLEKSRLLSDRFSAERPKGSFSTLEIQRTEQGDSAMYLCASSFAGAYGYTFGSGTRLTVV.

This clone was seen more than once but under ten times. J is TRBJ2-1 and V is TRBV9; weak D call: TRBD2 (6 bases). Trimming shortened V by 0 bases and J by 5 bases, and 12 bases separated the two germline ends. CDR3 length: 15 amino acids. The germline CDR1 and CDR2 sequences are SGDLS and YYNGEE. CDR3 in DNA: TGTGCCAGCAGCGTAGTAGCTAGCGCGAACAATGAGCAGTTCTTC. Translating it yields CASSVVASANNEQFF.

This rearrangement joins TRBV9 to TRBJ2-3, with 8 nucleotides matching TRBD1. The germline V gene has CDR1 SGDLS and CDR2 YYNGEE. The CDR3 has 14 amino acids. V lost 4 bases, J lost 4 bases, and 5 bases stayed unmatched. The CDR3 region has the DNA TGTGCCAGCAGCTCGGACAGGGAGGCAGATACGCAGTATTTT. Protein product: CASSSDREADTQYF.

J is TRBJ2-3 and V is TRBV2; a possible D gene is TRBD2 (5 bases). Germline values: CDR1 SNHLY, CDR2 FYNNEI. Trimming cost V 7 bases and J 4 bases, with 15 bases left between them. This CDR3 has 14 residues. CDR3 sequence: CASKAPRRSDTQYF. CDR3 bases: TGTGCCAGCAAGGCACCCAGGAGGTCAGATACGCAGTATTTT.

This chain uses TRBV6-5 with TRBJ2-5; D remains unclear. The CDR3 is 12 amino acids. Germline V gene lookup returns CDR1 MNHEY and CDR2 SVGAGI. V was cut by 5 bases and J by 5 bases, with 9 bases left in between. Here the CDR3 reads CASSSELETQYF. DNA for the CDR3: TGTGCCAGCAGTAGCGAGTTGGAGACCCAGTACTTC.

V and J are TRBV6-5 and TRBJ2-3, with 7 bases fitting TRBD2. With V trimmed by 0 bases and J by 1 base, 4 bases remained unmatched. Germline V gives CDR1 MNHEY, CDR2 SVGAGI. CDR3 size: 16 residues. DNA of the CDR3: TGTGCCAGCAGTTACTCGTCACGGGGGGGCACAGATACGCAGTATTTT. Translating it yields CASSYSSRGGTDTQYF.

CDR3 sequence: CASSFRRRTGSYEQYF. The CDR3 coding sequence is TGTGCCAGCAGCTTCCGAAGAAGGACAGGGTCCTACGAGCAGTACTTC. The chain has TRBV7-9 and TRBJ2-7; 8 bases align to TRBD1. The CDR3 contains 16 residues. The trim removed 3 bases at V and 1 base at J, leaving 8 bases unmatched. CDR1 and CDR2 from the germline V gene are SEHNR and FQNEAQ (reference sequence).

The CDR3 DNA follows: TGTGCCAGCAGCCAAACCGGTGGGACAGGCTATGGCTACACCTTC. The encoded protein is CASSQTGGTGYGYTF. The chain has TRBV4-2 and TRBJ1-2, with 8 positions matching TRBD1. Germline V gene sequence: CDR1 LGHNA, CDR2 YNFKEQ. The CDR3 is 15 residues long. The V gene end was trimmed by 2 bases and the J gene end by 4 bases; junction bases not matched to a gene: 6.

This clone was seen more than once but under ten times. The J gene is TRBJ1-1, the V gene TRBV7-2; weak D call: TRBD1 (5 bases). CDR1 SGHTA and CDR2 FQGNSA come from the germline V gene. CDR3 size: 13 residues. V dropped 8 bases and J dropped 11 bases, with 21 bases sitting between them. This CDR3 is CASSSGMNTGAFF. The CDR3 coding sequence is TGTGCCAGCTCGTCAGGGATGAACACTGGGGCTTTCTTT.

The rearrangement links TRBV19 to TRBJ1-2, with 7 bases matching TRBD1. The V gene end was trimmed by 5 bases and the J gene end by 3 bases; junction bases not matched to a gene: 6. The length of the CDR3 is 14 residues. Germline loops: CDR1 LNHDA, CDR2 SQIVND (reference sequence). The chain's CDR3 is CASSRDSTYYGYTF. The CDR3 nucleotides read TGTGCCAGTAGTCGGGACAGTACTTACTATGGCTACACCTTC.

This clone was recorded only once. The V gene is TRBV7-9, the J gene TRBJ2-5; 12 nucleotides align to TRBD1. V trimming: 4 bases; J trimming: 5 bases; junction bases outside the gene matches: 8. CDR3 length: 16 residues. The germline V gene has CDR1 SEHNR and CDR2 FQNEAQ (reference sequence). The CDR3, as DNA: TGTGCCAGCAGCTCGAACCCCGGGACAGGGGGCGAGACCCAGTACTTC. Its protein product is CASSSNPGTGGETQYF.

This chain connects TRBV7-2 to TRBJ1-2; TRBD1 is a possible D gene (5 bases). CDR3 length equals 15 residues. The V gene lost 5 bases and the J gene lost 4 bases, with 17 bases spanning the gap. The germline V gene has CDR1 SGHTA and CDR2 FQGNSA. The CDR3 DNA is TGTGCCAGCAGCCCCTGGGGAGGGGACTCCTATGGCTACACCTTC. It codes for CASSPWGGDSYGYTF.

The rearrangement joins TRBV30 to TRBJ2-1; D may be TRBD2 (5 bases). Germline V gives CDR1 GTSNPN, CDR2 SVGIG (reference sequence). The CDR3 is made up of 13 amino acids. Trimming pared 3 bases from V and 9 bases from J, leaving 15 bases between. CDR3 sequence (DNA): TGTGCCTGGAGCTTTGTGGGAGAGGGTGAGCAGTTCTTC. Residues: CAWSFVGEGEQFF.

The rearrangement links TRBV18 to TRBJ1-5; a possible D gene is TRBD1 (5 bases). CDR1 and CDR2 (germline): KGHSH, LQKENI. Trimming took 3 bases from V and 2 from J, leaving 8 bases between them. This CDR3 is built from 14 residues. The CDR3 loop reads CASSPSRGNQPQHF. The CDR3 coding sequence is TGTGCCAGCTCACCGTCCAGGGGCAATCAGCCCCAGCATTTT.

V and J are TRBV28 and TRBJ2-4; 9 nucleotides agree with TRBD1. The germline V gene encodes CDR1 MDHEN and CDR2 SYDVKM. Trimming removed 5 bases from V and 9 bases from J; junction bases left unmatched: 8. The CDR3 runs 14 residues. CDR3 amino acids: CASSGTGTLGIQYF. Written as DNA, the CDR3 is TGTGCCAGCAGTGGGACAGGGACGTTGGGCATTCAGTACTTC. The full variable domain, rest sourced from reference TRBV28 and TRBJ2-4, is DVKVTQSSRYLVKRTGEKVFLECVQDMDHENMFWYRQDPGLGLRLIYFSYDVKMKEKGDIPEGYSVSREKKERFSLILESASTNQTSMYLCASSGTGTLGIQYFGAGTRLSVL.

The V gene is TRBV19, the J gene TRBJ1-5, with a possible D match to TRBD1 (6 bases). Germline CDR1 reads LNHDA; CDR2 reads SQIVND (reference sequence). Trimming shortened V by 3 bases and J by 2 bases, and 14 bases separated the two germline ends. This CDR3 contains 16 residues. DNA for the CDR3: TGTGCCAGTAGTATGGACAGAGGTCGGGGCAATCAGCCCCAGCATTTT. The encoded protein is CASSMDRGRGNQPQHF.

The rearrangement uses TRBV3-1 (or the pseudogene TRBV3-2) and TRBJ1-2, with 10 bases aligning to TRBD1. CDR1 is LGHDT, CDR2 YNNKEL, per germline (reference sequence). J lost 8 bases, V lost 4 bases, and 16 bases had no gene match. This CDR3 is 17 amino acids long. CDR3 nucleotides: TGTGCCAGCAGCCTCGATCCCCGGACAGGGGGAAAGGAGGGCTACACCTTC. Its translation: CASSLDPRTGGKEGYTF.

The V call is TRBV5-1, the J call TRBJ2-3; perhaps TRBD1 as D (5 bases). The CDR3 has 15 residues. Germline CDR1 reads SGHRS; CDR2 reads YFSETQ. Trimming cost V 0 bases and J 4 bases, with 12 bases left between them. CDR3 DNA sequence: TGCGCCAGCAGCTTGGGTAGGGGCTATGCAGATACGCAGTATTTT. This translates into CASSLGRGYADTQYF.

V gene TRBV14 combines with J gene TRBJ2-5; 7 bases fit TRBD2. The germline CDR1 and CDR2 sequences are SGHDN and FVKESK. V lost 4 bases, J lost 1 base, and 12 bases stayed unmatched. The CDR3 loop spans 17 amino acids. CDR3 bases: TGTGCCAGCAGCCCCATCAAGGTGTCGGGGGGCCAAGAGACCCAGTACTTC. Encoded protein: CASSPIKVSGGQETQYF.

This sequence joins TRBV11-1 and TRBJ2-5; 10 positions match TRBD2. V lost 7 bases, J lost 4 bases, and 9 bases stayed unmatched. Germline CDR1 reads SGHAT; CDR2 reads FQDESV (reference sequence). CDR3 length: 15 residues. The CDR3 here is CASTFSGGPVETQYF. CDR3 bases: TGTGCCAGCACCTTTAGCGGGGGGCCTGTAGAGACCCAGTACTTC. Full variable domain (remainder filled in from reference TRBV11-1 and TRBJ2-5): EAEVAQSPRYKITEKSQAVAFWCDPISGHATLYWYRQILGQGPELLVQFQDESVVDDSQLPKDRFSAERLKGVDSTLKIQPAELGDSAMYLCASTFSGGPVETQYFGPGTRLLVL.

The rearrangement joins TRBV9 to TRBJ1-6; 7 nucleotides match TRBD1. This CDR3 has 14 residues. Losses at the gene ends were 5 bases for V and 7 bases for J; bases not matched to a gene: 6. CDR1 is SGDLS and CDR2 is YYNGEE in the germline V gene. CDR3 bases: TGTGCCAGCAGGAGGGGGCAAGTCAATTCACCCCTCCACTTT. Its protein is CASRRGQVNSPLHF.

The J gene is TRBJ2-7, the V gene TRBV6-2 or TRBV6-3; 9 nucleotides line up with TRBD1. Germline trimming cut 5 bases from V and 2 bases from J; bases unmatched to any gene: 7. CDR3 size: 15 residues. Germline CDR1 is MNHEY and CDR2 is SVGEGT. CDR3 bases: TGTGCCAGCAGTCCGACGGGACAGGGTACCTACGAGCAGTACTTC. This translates into CASSPTGQGTYEQYF.

The chain recombines TRBV6-2 or TRBV6-3 with TRBJ1-5, with D perhaps TRBD1 (6 bases). The germline V gene encodes CDR1 MNHEY and CDR2 SVGEGT. CDR3 length equals 16 residues. Deletions cut 6 bases from V and 0 bases from J, with 15 bases between. CDR3 bases: TGTGCCAGCAGCCCTAGACAGGTTTATAGCAATCAGCCCCAGCATTTT. This codes for CASSPRQVYSNQPQHF.

This sequence joins TRBV4-2 and TRBJ2-7, with D perhaps matching TRBD1 (6 bases). V gave up 5 bases and J gave up 0 bases, with 14 bases separating them. The germline V gene has CDR1 LGHNA and CDR2 YNFKEQ. There are 15 residues in the CDR3. Here the CDR3 DNA reads TGTGCCAGCAGCTTCCGGTTAGGGGGCTCCTACGAGCAGTACTTC. Its translation: CASSFRLGGSYEQYF.

This chain connects TRBV5-5 to TRBJ2-3; D uncertain. The ends were cut back, 5 bases at V and 1 base at J, with 11 bases in the middle. Germline lookup yields CDR1 SGHKS and CDR2 YYEKEE (reference sequence). The CDR3 is 14 amino acids. CDR3 coding DNA: TGTGCCAGCAGTCTTAATCTTGGCACAGATACGCAGTATTTT. Translating it yields CASSLNLGTDTQYF.

This clone showed up just once. The genes are TRBV3-1 (or the pseudogene TRBV3-2) and TRBJ1-2, with 9 nucleotides matching TRBD1. Germline-derived CDR1 and CDR2 are LGHDT and YNNKEL (reference sequence). This CDR3 region has 17 residues. V lost 0 bases to trimming and J lost 8 bases; unmatched junction nucleotides: 13. The CDR3 DNA reads as TGTGCCAGCAGCCAAGATCGGGACAGGGCGGTCAAGGGAGGCTACACCTTC. Its translation: CASSQDRDRAVKGGYTF.

This chain links TRBV3-1 (or the pseudogene TRBV3-2) with TRBJ2-1; 11 bases are shared with TRBD2. V was clipped by 2 bases and J by 7 bases; unmatched bases: 4. This CDR3 has 15 amino acids. Germline V gives CDR1 LGHDT, CDR2 YNNKEL (reference sequence). CDR3 nucleotides: TGTGCCAGCAGCCAAAATAGCGGGGGGGTGAATGAGCAGTTCTTC. Translating gives CASSQNSGGVNEQFF.